This TCR beta chain was obtained from a study of blood T cells in healthy people across ages. Germline V gene data show CDR1 as LGHNA and CDR2 as YSLEER. The CDR3 has 15 amino acids. Through a sample-barcoded 5' primer and a J-beta primer mix, a second PCR was run for roughly 6 to 12 cycles. TCRdb processed the 5' RACE reads anew with MiXCR; each CDR3 protein has one entry. Among 700,000 to 950,000 distinct CDR3 sequences, more than 40% were seen once, and the ten largest hold around a fifth. Sequencing was carried out using blood. This clonotype was obtained from a woman aged 60-75 years in good health. The chain joins TRBV4-3 to TRBJ2-1, with D perhaps TRBD1 (5 bases). The J call is uncertain, as TRBJ2-7 better fits the DNA end. This chain's CDR3 is CASSQEGAASNEQYF. CDR3 sequence (DNA): TGCGCCAGCAGCCAAGAAGGGGCGGCCTCCAATGAGCAGTACTTC.